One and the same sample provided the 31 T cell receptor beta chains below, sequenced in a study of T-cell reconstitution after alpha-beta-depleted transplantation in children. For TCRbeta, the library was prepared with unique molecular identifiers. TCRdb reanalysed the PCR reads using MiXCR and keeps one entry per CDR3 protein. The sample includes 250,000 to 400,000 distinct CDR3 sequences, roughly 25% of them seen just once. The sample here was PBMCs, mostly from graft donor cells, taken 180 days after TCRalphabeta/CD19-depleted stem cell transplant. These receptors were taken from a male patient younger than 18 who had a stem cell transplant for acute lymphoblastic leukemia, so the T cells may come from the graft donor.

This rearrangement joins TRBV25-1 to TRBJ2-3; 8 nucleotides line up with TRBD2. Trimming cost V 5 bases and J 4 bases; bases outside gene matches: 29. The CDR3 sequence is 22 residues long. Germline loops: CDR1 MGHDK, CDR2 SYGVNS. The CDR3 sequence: CASSPPLGGREGREGPPDTQYF. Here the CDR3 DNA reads TGTGCCAGCAGTCCTCCCCTGGGGGGGAGGGAGGGTCGGGAGGGCCCCCCAGATACGCAGTATTTT.

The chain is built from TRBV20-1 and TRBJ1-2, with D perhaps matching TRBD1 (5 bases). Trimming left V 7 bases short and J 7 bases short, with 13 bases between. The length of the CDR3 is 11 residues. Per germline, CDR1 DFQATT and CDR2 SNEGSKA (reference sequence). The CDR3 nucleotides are TGCAGTGATAGCGGGACCGGTGGCTACACCTTC. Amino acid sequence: CSDSGTGGYTF.

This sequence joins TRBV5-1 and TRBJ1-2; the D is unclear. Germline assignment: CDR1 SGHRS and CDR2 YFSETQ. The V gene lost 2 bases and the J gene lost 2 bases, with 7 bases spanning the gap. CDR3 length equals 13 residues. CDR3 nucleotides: TGCGCCAGCAGCTTCACTCTCAACTATGGCTACACCTTC. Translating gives CASSFTLNYGYTF.

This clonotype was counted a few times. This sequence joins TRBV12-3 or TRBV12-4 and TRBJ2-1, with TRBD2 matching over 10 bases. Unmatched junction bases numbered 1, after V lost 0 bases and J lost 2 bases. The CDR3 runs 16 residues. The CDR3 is CASSLAGTSAYNEQFF. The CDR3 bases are TGTGCCAGCAGTTTAGCAGGGACTAGCGCCTACAATGAGCAGTTCTTC.

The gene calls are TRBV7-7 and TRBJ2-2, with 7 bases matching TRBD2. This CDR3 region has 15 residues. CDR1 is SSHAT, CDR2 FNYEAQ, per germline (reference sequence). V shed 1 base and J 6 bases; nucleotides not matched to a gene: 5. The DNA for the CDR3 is TGTGCCAGCAGCTTAGGCCTTACTAGCGCCGGGGAGCTGTTTTTT. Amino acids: CASSLGLTSAGELFF. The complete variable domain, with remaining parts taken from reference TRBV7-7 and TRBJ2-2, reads GAGVSQSPRYKVTKRGQDVTLRCDPISSHATLYWYQQALGQGPEFLTYFNYEAQPDKSGLPSDRFSAERPEGSISTLTIQRTEQRDSAMYRCASSLGLTSAGELFFGEGSRLTVL.

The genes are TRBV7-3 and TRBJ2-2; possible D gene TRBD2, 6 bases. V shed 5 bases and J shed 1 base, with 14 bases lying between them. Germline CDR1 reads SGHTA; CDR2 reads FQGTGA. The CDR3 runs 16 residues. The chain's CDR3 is CASSRNTGVNTGELFF. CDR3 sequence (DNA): TGTGCCAGCAGCAGAAACACGGGGGTGAACACCGGGGAGCTGTTTTTT. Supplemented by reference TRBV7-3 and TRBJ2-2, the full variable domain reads GAGVSQTPSNKVTEKGKYVELRCDPISGHTALYWYRQSLGQGPEFLIYFQGTGAADDSGLPNDRFFAVRPEGSVSTLKIQRTERGDSAVYLCASSRNTGVNTGELFFGEGSRLTVL.

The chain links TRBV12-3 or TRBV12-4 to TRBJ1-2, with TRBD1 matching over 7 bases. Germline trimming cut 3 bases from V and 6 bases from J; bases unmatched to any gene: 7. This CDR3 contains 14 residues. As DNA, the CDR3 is TGTGCCAGCAGTTTCAGGGGGACATGGAATGGCTACACCTTC. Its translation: CASSFRGTWNGYTF.

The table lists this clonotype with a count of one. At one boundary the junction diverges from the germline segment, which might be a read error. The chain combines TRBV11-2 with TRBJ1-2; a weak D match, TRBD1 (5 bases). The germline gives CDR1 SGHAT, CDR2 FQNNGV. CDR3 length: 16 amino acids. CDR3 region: CASSLGGRPPVYGDTF. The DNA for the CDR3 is TGTGCCAGCAGCTTAGGGGGCAGGCCACCCGTCTATGGCGACACCTTC.

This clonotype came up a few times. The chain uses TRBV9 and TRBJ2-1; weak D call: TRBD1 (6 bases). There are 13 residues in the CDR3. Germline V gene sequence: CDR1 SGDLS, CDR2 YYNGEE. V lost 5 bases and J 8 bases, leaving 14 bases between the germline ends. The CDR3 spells CASRSGTLDEQFF. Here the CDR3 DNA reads TGTGCCAGCAGATCCGGGACATTGGATGAGCAGTTCTTC.

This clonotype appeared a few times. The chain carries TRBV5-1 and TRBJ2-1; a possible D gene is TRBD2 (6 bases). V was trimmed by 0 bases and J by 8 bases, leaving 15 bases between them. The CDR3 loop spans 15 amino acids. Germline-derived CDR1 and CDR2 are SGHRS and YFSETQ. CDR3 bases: TGCGCCAGCAGCTTGGAAGCGGGCCCCTCTTATGAGCAGTTCTTC. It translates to CASSLEAGPSYEQFF.

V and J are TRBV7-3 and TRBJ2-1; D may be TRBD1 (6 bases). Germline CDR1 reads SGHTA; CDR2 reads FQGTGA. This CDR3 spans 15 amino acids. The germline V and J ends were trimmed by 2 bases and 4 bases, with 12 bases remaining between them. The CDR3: CASSLLQGLYNEQFF. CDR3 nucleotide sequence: TGTGCCAGCAGCTTATTACAGGGCCTATACAATGAGCAGTTCTTC.

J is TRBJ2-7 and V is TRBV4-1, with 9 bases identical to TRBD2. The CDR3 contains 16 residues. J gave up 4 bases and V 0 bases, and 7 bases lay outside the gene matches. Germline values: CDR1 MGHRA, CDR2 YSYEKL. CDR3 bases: TGCGCCAGCAGCCAAGAGCTGGCGGGAGGGTGGTACGAGCAGTACTTC. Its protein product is CASSQELAGGWYEQYF.

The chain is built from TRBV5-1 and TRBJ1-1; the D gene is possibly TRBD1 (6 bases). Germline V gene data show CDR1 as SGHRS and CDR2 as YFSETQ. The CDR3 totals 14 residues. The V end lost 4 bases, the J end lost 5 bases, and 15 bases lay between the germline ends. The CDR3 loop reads CASSVPGGLTEAFF. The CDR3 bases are TGCGCCAGCAGCGTACCCGGGGGGCTTACTGAAGCTTTCTTT.

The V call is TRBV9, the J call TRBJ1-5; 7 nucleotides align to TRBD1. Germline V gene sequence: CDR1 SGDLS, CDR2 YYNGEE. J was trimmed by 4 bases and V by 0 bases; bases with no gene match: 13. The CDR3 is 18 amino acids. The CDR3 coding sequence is TGTGCCAGCAGCGTAGACAGGGCAGGGGGGTATTGGAATCAGCCCCAGCATTTT. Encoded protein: CASSVDRAGGYWNQPQHF.

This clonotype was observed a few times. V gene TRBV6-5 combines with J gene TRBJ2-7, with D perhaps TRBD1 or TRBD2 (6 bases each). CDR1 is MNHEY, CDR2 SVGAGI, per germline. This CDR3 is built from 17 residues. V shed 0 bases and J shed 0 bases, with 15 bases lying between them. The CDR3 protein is CASSYSGGPLSSYEQYF. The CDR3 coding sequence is TGTGCCAGCAGTTACTCGGGGGGCCCCTTATCCTCCTACGAGCAGTACTTC.

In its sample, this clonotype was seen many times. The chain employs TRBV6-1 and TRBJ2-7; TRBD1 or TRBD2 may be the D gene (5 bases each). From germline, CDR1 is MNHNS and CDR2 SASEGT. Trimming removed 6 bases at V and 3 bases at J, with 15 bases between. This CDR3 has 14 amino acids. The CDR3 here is CASSPGTLIYEQYF. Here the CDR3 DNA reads TGTGCCAGCAGCCCTGGGACCCTAATCTACGAGCAGTACTTC.

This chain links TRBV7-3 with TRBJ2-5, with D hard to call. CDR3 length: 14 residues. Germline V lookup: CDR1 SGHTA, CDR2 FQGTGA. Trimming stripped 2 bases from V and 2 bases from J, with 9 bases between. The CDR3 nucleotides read TGTGCCAGCAGCTTAGCAGGCTATCAAGAGACCCAGTACTTC. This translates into CASSLAGYQETQYF.

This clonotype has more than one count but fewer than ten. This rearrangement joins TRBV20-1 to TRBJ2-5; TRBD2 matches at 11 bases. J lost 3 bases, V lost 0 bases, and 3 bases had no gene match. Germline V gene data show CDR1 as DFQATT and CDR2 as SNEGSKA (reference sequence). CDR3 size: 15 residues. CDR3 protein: CSARDSGRAKETQYF. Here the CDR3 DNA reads TGCAGTGCTAGAGATAGCGGGAGGGCCAAAGAGACCCAGTACTTC.

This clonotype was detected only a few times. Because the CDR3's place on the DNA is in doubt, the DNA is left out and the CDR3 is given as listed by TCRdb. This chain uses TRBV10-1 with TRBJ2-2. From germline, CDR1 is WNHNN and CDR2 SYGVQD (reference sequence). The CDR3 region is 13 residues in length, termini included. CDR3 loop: CASSDRRAGELFF.

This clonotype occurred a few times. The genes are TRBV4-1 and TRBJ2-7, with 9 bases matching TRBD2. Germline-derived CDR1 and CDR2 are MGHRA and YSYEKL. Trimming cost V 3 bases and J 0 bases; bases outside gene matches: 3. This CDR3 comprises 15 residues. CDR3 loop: CASSHVSGSSYEQYF. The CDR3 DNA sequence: TGCGCCAGCAGCCACGTTAGCGGGAGCTCCTACGAGCAGTACTTC.

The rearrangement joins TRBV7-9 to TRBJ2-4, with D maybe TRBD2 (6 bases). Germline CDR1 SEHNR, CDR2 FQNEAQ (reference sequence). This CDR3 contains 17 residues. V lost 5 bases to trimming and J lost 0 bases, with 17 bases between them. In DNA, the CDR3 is TGTGCCAGCAGCCCCAGCGGGTTTATACTAGCCAAAAACATTCAGTACTTC. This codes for CASSPSGFILAKNIQYF.

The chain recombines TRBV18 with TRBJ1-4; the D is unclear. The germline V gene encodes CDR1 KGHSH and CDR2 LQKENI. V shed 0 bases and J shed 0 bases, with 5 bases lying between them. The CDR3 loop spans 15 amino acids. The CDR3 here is CASSPPSTTNEKLFF. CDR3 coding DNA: TGTGCCAGCTCACCACCTTCGACAACTAATGAAAAACTGTTTTTT.

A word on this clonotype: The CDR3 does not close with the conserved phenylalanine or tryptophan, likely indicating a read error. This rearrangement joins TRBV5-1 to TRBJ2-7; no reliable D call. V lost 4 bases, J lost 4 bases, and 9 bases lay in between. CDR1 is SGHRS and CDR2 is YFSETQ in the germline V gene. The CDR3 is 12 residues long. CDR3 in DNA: TGCGCCAGCAGCCCCCGCCTGTACGAGCAGTACCTC. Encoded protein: CASSPRLYEQYL.

CDR3 region: CASSYLKVTKNIQYF. The CDR3 DNA is TGTGCCAGCAGTTACCTAAAGGTTACCAAAAACATTCAGTACTTC. The V call is TRBV6-5, the J call TRBJ2-4; no clear D. There are 15 residues in the CDR3. The V gene's germline CDR1 is MNHEY and CDR2 SVGAGI. The V and J ends lost 2 bases and 2 bases respectively, with 10 bases between them.

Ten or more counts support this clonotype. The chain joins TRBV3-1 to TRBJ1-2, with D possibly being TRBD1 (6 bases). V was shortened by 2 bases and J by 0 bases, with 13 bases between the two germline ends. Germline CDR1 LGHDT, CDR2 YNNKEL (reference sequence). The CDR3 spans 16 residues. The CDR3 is CASSQTLRTANYGYTF. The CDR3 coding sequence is TGTGCCAGCAGCCAAACCCTGCGGACAGCTAACTATGGCTACACCTTC. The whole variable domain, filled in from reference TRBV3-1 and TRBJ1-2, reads DTAVSQTPKYLVTQMGNDKSIKCEQNLGHDTMYWYKQDSKKFLKIMFSYNNKELIINETVPNRFSPKSPDKAHLNLHINSLELGDSAVYFCASSQTLRTANYGYTFGSGTRLTVV.

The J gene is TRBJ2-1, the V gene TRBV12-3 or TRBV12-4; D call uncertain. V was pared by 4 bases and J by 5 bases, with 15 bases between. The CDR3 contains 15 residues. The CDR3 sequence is CASSWSLPTHNEQFF. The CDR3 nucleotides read TGTGCCAGCAGTTGGAGCCTCCCCACACACAATGAGCAGTTCTTC.

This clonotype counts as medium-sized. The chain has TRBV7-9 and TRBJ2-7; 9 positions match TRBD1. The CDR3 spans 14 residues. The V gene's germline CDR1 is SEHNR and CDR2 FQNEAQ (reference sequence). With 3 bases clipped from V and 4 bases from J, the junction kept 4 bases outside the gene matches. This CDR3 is CASSLGQGVYEQYF. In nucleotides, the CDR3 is TGTGCCAGCAGCTTGGGACAGGGCGTATACGAGCAGTACTTC.

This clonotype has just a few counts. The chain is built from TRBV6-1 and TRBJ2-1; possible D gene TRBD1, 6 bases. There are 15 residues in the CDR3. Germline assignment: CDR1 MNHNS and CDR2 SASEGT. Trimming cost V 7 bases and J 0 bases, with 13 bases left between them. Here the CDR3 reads CASTTGPSSYNEQFF. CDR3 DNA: TGTGCCAGCACGACAGGTCCCAGCTCCTACAATGAGCAGTTCTTC.

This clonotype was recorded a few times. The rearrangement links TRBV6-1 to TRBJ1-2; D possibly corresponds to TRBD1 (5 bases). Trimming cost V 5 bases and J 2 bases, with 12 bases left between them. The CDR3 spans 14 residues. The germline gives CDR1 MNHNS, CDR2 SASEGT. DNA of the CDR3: TGTGCCAGCAGTCCCTTCAAGGGGAACTATGGCTACACCTTC. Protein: CASSPFKGNYGYTF.

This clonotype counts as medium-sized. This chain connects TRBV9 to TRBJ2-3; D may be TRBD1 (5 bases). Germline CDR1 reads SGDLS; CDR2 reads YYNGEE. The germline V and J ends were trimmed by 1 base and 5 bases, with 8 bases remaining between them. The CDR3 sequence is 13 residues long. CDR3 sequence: CASSVIGEDTQYF. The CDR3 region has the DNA TGTGCCAGCAGCGTAATAGGGGAAGATACGCAGTATTTT.

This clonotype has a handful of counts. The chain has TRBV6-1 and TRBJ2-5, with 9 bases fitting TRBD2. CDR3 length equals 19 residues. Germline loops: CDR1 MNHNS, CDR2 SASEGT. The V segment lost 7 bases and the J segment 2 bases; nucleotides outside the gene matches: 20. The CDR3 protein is CASTPNNHPWTSEQETQYF. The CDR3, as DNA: TGTGCCAGCACCCCGAACAACCACCCCTGGACTAGCGAACAAGAGACCCAGTACTTC.